These T cell receptor beta chains were read from a single sample in a study of PD-L1 blockade in urothelial cancer. The assay was immunoSEQ multiplex PCR, and TCRdb's table has in-frame clones only and misses some. Here the sample spans over 75,000 clones, roughly nine tenths being singletons. Sample: PBMCs, taken around atezolizumab (anti-PD-L1) treatment. These receptors originate from a woman of 80 years or more with urothelial cancer. The CDR3 runs from the conserved cysteine through the conserved F or W. A D gene is named only where the DNA matches it firmly. Rows give clone size only sometimes, using once, few, many, or a class for an expanded clone.

V	size	J	D	DNA	CDR3
TRBV5-5	-	TRBJ2-7	-	TGTGCCAGCTTCAGTGAGGGCGAGCAGTACTTC	CASFSEGEQYF
TRBV18	once	TRBJ2-1	-	TGTGCCAGCTCACCACCACTAGCAACCCGACACAATGAGCAGTTCTTC	CASSPPLATRHNEQFF
TRBV7-8	-	TRBJ2-1	-	TGTGCCAGCAGCTTTGACTACTCGGGTGAGCAGTTCTTC	CASSFDYSGEQFF
TRBV7-9	-	TRBJ1-5	-	TGTGCCAGCAGCTCAGATGGAGGAGGTATCCAGCCCCAGCATTTT	CASSSDGGGIQPQHF
TRBV6-1	-	TRBJ1-5	-	TGTGCCAGCATCCTTGGGTCCGGGGGCAATCAGCCCCAGCATTTT	CASILGSGGNQPQHF
TRBV29-1	-	TRBJ1-2	TRBD1	TGCAGCGTTTCATCCACCCGGGACAGGGTCTATGGCTACACCTTC	CSVSSTRDRVYGYTF
TRBV29-1	-	TRBJ2-1	-	TGCAGCGTTGAGGGTCCAATGGGGGGGTTCTTC	CSVEGPMGGFF
TRBV15	once	TRBJ1-5	TRBD1	TGTGCCACCAGCAGGGGACAGGGGGCGCGGAATTGGCAGCCCCAGCATTTT	CATSRGQGARNWQPQHF
TRBV7-2	-	TRBJ2-1	-	TGTGCCAGTGGGACTCCACCAGGATTGGAGCAGTTCTTC	CASGTPPGLEQFF
TRBV29-1	few	TRBJ2-2	TRBD2	TGCAGCGTTGTCCTAGCGGGAGGGTTTACCGGGGAGCTGTTTTTT	CSVVLAGGFTGELFF
TRBV28	-	TRBJ1-3	-	TGTGCCAGCCGCCCCGGGCCGGGGAGACACACCATATATTTT	CASRPGPGRHTIYF
TRBV15	-	TRBJ2-5	TRBD1	TGTGCCACCAGCAGAGCGGGACAGGGTATAGAGACCCAGTACTTC	CATSRAGQGIETQYF
TRBV6-1	-	TRBJ1-5	TRBD1	TGTGCCAGCAGTGAAAGGGCAACAGGGGGCAATCAGCCCCAGCATTTT	CASSERATGGNQPQHF
TRBV27	-	TRBJ1-1	-	TGTGCCAGCAGCCAACTTCCCTTAAAGAACACTGAAGCTTTCTTT	CASSQLPLKNTEAFF
TRBV2	-	TRBJ1-5	-	TGTGCCAGCAGTACAGGGTTCGCTCAGCCCCAGCATTTT	CASSTGFAQPQHF
TRBV27	-	TRBJ2-7	TRBD1	TGTGCCAGCAGTTTCCTAGGACAGGGGAGCCACGAGCAGTACTTC	CASSFLGQGSHEQYF
TRBV25-1	-	TRBJ1-1	TRBD1	TGTGCCAGCAGAAGACAGGGGAGGAACACTGAAGCTTTCTTT	CASRRQGRNTEAFF
TRBV7-2	once	TRBJ2-3	-	TGTGCCAGCAGCCCTAGGGAGCGCCCCACAGATACGCAGTATTTT	CASSPRERPTDTQYF
TRBV11-3	-	TRBJ2-1	-	TGTGCCAGCAGCTCGACAGGTGGCTCCTACAATGAGCAGTTCTTC	CASSSTGGSYNEQFF
TRBV9	-	TRBJ2-7	TRBD1	TGTGCCAGCAGCGATGGCGGCTACCCCGGGACAGGGGAATCCTACGAGCAGTACTTC	CASSDGGYPGTGESYEQYF
TRBV2	-	TRBJ1-1	TRBD1	TGTGCCAGCAGGAGTCAGGGGGCGGCTTTCTTT	CASRSQGAAFF
TRBV19	-	TRBJ2-7	TRBD1	TGTGCCAGTAGTATTCAGGCAGGGGGTGCCGAGCAGTACTTC	CASSIQAGGAEQYF